One sample yielded the 23 T cell receptor beta chains listed below, sequenced in a study of blood T cell repertoires in COVID-19. TCRdb's table, derived via immunoSEQ multiplex PCR, lists solely in-frame clones and lacks some. The top ten clones hold more than 1.5% of a sample with about 180,000 clones, about 91% of them seen once. Input material: peripheral blood. Receptors were obtained from a woman aged 45-59 years with acute or convalescent COVID-19.

The V gene is TRBV7-2, the J gene TRBJ2-2, with a possible D match to TRBD1 (5 bases). The germline V and J ends were trimmed by 10 bases and 1 base, with 16 bases remaining between them. The CDR3 runs 15 residues. Germline V gives CDR1 SGHTA, CDR2 FQGNSA. The DNA of the CDR3 is TGTGCCATCAAGAGGTGGCAGGGGAACACCGGGGAGCTGTTTTTT. It translates to CAIKRWQGNTGELFF.

The V call is TRBV5-1, the J call TRBJ2-7; a weak D match, TRBD1 (6 bases). The V gene lost 0 bases and the J gene lost 2 bases, with 12 bases spanning the gap. The germline V gene has CDR1 SGHRS and CDR2 YFSETQ. This CDR3 is built from 15 residues. DNA for the CDR3: TGCGCCAGCAGCTTGGTTGCAGGGGAGACCTACGAGCAGTACTTC. This sequence encodes CASSLVAGETYEQYF.

The J gene is TRBJ1-1, the V gene TRBV6-5; D is perhaps TRBD1 (5 bases). CDR3 length equals 14 residues. From germline, CDR1 is MNHEY and CDR2 SVGAGI. The V gene lost 9 bases and the J gene lost 2 bases, with 16 bases spanning the gap. CDR3 in DNA: TGTGCCAGTGGGGGAGGGCTTCTCAACACTGAAGCTTTCTTT. Amino acids: CASGGGLLNTEAFF.

The chain links TRBV7-9 to TRBJ1-2; 7 bases are shared with TRBD1. V lost 5 bases and J lost 4; bases outside the gene matches: 10. The germline V gene has CDR1 SEHNR and CDR2 FQNEAQ (reference sequence). This CDR3 comprises 15 residues. For the CDR3, the DNA is TGTGCCAGCAGCCAGTGGACAGGAGGAGCCTATGGCTACACCTTC. Translating gives CASSQWTGGAYGYTF.

The chain joins TRBV3-1 (or the pseudogene TRBV3-2) to TRBJ2-3; TRBD1 agrees at 9 bases. CDR1 LGHDT and CDR2 YNNKEL come from the germline V gene (reference sequence). J gave up 8 bases and V 3 bases, and 9 bases lay outside the gene matches. The CDR3 sequence is 15 residues long. The CDR3 nucleotides are TGTGCCAGCAGCCAGGCCGACAGGGGGGCAGGTACGCAGTATTTT. This sequence encodes CASSQADRGAGTQYF.

This clone has a single count. The chain has TRBV10-1 and TRBJ1-4; 10 nucleotides match TRBD1. This CDR3 comprises 17 residues. V shed 6 bases and J 0 bases; nucleotides not matched to a gene: 7. The germline V gene has CDR1 WNHNN and CDR2 SYGVQD (reference sequence). The CDR3 DNA sequence: TGCGCCAGCAGCAAGGGACAGGGGACTTCAACTAATGAAAAACTGTTTTTT. Its translation: CASSKGQGTSTNEKLFF.

The chain is built from TRBV29-1 and TRBJ1-1, with D perhaps matching TRBD1 (5 bases). The CDR3 sequence is 11 residues long. The germline gives CDR1 SQVTM, CDR2 ANQGSEA. Trimming left V 8 bases short and J 0 bases short, with 7 bases between. CDR3 coding DNA: TGCAGCACGACAGTGAACACTGAAGCTTTCTTT. This encodes CSTTVNTEAFF.

The rearrangement uses TRBV9 and TRBJ2-5; D is perhaps TRBD2 (5 bases). CDR1 is SGDLS, CDR2 YYNGEE, per germline. The CDR3 is made up of 14 amino acids. V lost 6 bases and J lost 2, with 14 bases in between. CDR3: CASTPGWGQETQYF. CDR3 sequence (DNA): TGTGCCAGCACCCCGGGGTGGGGTCAAGAGACCCAGTACTTC.

The chain recombines TRBV6-2 or TRBV6-3 with TRBJ2-7, with 7 bases aligning to TRBD2. CDR1 and CDR2 (germline): MNHEY, SVGEGT. J was trimmed by 2 bases and V by 0 bases; bases with no gene match: 4. CDR3 length: 15 residues. The CDR3 nucleotides are TGTGCCAGCAGTTACTCGGCTAGCGGACCCTACGAGCAGTACTTC. Amino acid sequence: CASSYSASGPYEQYF.

The table lists this clone with a count of one. The chain joins TRBV4-2 to TRBJ2-5; D unclear. The CDR3 runs to 14 residues. The V end was cut by 0 bases, the J end by 1 base, with 6 bases between. Germline values: CDR1 LGHNA, CDR2 YNFKEQ. This chain's CDR3 is CASSQENSQETQYF. The CDR3 bases are TGTGCCAGCAGCCAAGAGAACAGCCAAGAGACCCAGTACTTC.

V and J are TRBV6-2 or TRBV6-3 and TRBJ1-1; weak D call: TRBD1 (6 bases). The CDR3 consists of 14 residues. Looked up from germline, CDR1 is MNHEY and CDR2 is SVGEGT. V dropped 1 base and J dropped 4 bases, with 10 bases sitting between them. The CDR3 sequence: CASSYWGLGTEAFF. CDR3 sequence (DNA): TGTGCCAGCAGTTACTGGGGGCTGGGCACTGAAGCTTTCTTT.

The chain joins TRBV7-9 to TRBJ1-6, with D unresolved. This CDR3 spans 16 amino acids. Germline V lookup: CDR1 SEHNR, CDR2 FQNEAQ (reference sequence). V shed 1 base and J shed 7 bases, with 14 bases lying between them. The CDR3 reads CASSLDPPVGNSPLHF. The CDR3 bases are TGTGCCAGCAGCTTAGACCCCCCGGTCGGGAATTCACCCCTCCACTTT.

V and J are TRBV4-2 and TRBJ2-7, with 9 bases matching TRBD1. The V gene end was trimmed by 5 bases and the J gene end by 3 bases; junction bases not matched to a gene: 11. The CDR3 totals 16 residues. CDR1 is LGHNA and CDR2 is YNFKEQ in the germline V gene. The CDR3 DNA sequence: TGTGCCAGCAGCTTCCGGGACAGGGCAGAAAACTACGAGCAGTACTTC. It specifies CASSFRDRAENYEQYF.

The chain links TRBV7-2 to TRBJ1-1; D possibly corresponds to TRBD1 (6 bases). The CDR3 is made up of 15 amino acids. V lost 5 bases to trimming and J lost 4 bases, with 17 bases between them. CDR1 and CDR2 (germline): SGHTA, FQGNSA. CDR3 nucleotide sequence: TGTGCCAGCAGCGATTACAGGGAACTTGGCACTGAAGCTTTCTTT. The encoded protein is CASSDYRELGTEAFF.

The chain couples TRBV7-2 to TRBJ2-1; TRBD2 matches at 12 bases. Germline CDR1 SGHTA, CDR2 FQGNSA. The CDR3 spans 18 residues. V gave up 1 base and J gave up 2 bases; unmatched junction bases: 6. CDR3 loop: CASSLGTSGRPPYNEQFF. For the CDR3, the DNA is TGTGCCAGCAGCTTAGGAACTAGCGGGAGGCCCCCCTACAATGAGCAGTTCTTC.

The chain combines TRBV5-1 with TRBJ2-7; 7 positions match TRBD1. The germline V gene encodes CDR1 SGHRS and CDR2 YFSETQ. The CDR3 is made up of 20 amino acids. J was trimmed by 0 bases and V by 2 bases; bases with no gene match: 20. The CDR3 loop is CASSLDRERTPSLSSYEQYF. DNA for the CDR3: TGCGCCAGCAGCTTAGACAGGGAGCGAACACCCTCGTTAAGCTCCTACGAGCAGTACTTC.

The chain couples TRBV9 to TRBJ1-1; D not resolved. V was clipped by 0 bases and J by 3 bases, with 6 bases between them. This CDR3 contains 13 residues. CDR1 SGDLS and CDR2 YYNGEE come from the germline V gene. CDR3 bases: TGTGCCAGCAGCGTAGTCGGAGACACTGAAGCTTTCTTT. Its translation: CASSVVGDTEAFF.

The chain carries TRBV10-3 and TRBJ1-1, with 7 bases matching TRBD1. CDR3 size: 14 residues. From germline, CDR1 is ENHRY and CDR2 SYGVKD. The ends lost 6 bases at V and 1 base at J; junction bases unmatched: 5. Here the CDR3 reads CAIRGTASNTEAFF. In nucleotides, the CDR3 is TGTGCCATCAGGGGGACAGCCTCGAACACTGAAGCTTTCTTT.

The rearrangement joins TRBV10-1 to TRBJ2-1, with 14 bases identical to TRBD2. V shed 2 bases and J 6 bases; nucleotides not matched to a gene: 0. CDR3 length equals 15 residues. Germline V gives CDR1 WNHNN, CDR2 SYGVQD (reference sequence). The CDR3: CASSEGTSGSNEQFF. In DNA, the CDR3 is TGCGCCAGCAGTGAGGGGACTAGCGGGAGCAATGAGCAGTTCTTC.

The chain uses TRBV19 and TRBJ1-2, with 7 bases matching TRBD1. The CDR3 runs 16 residues. The V segment lost 6 bases and the J segment 4 bases; nucleotides outside the gene matches: 14. Germline loops: CDR1 LNHDA, CDR2 SQIVND (reference sequence). The chain's CDR3 is CASSQQTGRLGYGYTF. DNA of the CDR3: TGTGCCAGTAGCCAACAGACAGGGCGGCTAGGCTATGGCTACACCTTC.

The chain couples TRBV27 to TRBJ1-2; D may be TRBD1 (6 bases). CDR3 length equals 13 residues. Germline V CDR1 and CDR2: MNHEY, SMNVEV (reference sequence). V was pared by 5 bases and J by 8 bases, with 15 bases between. In DNA form, the CDR3 reads TGTGCCAGCAGTGTACGGGGGGCTGAGGGCTACACCTTC. It encodes CASSVRGAEGYTF.

The V and J genes are TRBV19 and TRBJ1-5, with TRBD1 identical over 7 bases. Germline CDR1 LNHDA, CDR2 SQIVND (reference sequence). Unmatched junction bases numbered 9, after V lost 5 bases and J lost 5 bases. The CDR3 has 15 residues. Written as DNA, the CDR3 is TGTGCCAGTAGTTCGATCCGGGACAGTTATCAGCCCCAGCATTTT. Amino acid sequence: CASSSIRDSYQPQHF.

CDR3 residues: CASSLARDSPLHF. DNA for the CDR3: TGTGCCAGCAGCTTAGCCCGTGATTCACCCCTCCACTTT. The chain is built from TRBV11-2 and TRBJ1-6; D gene ambiguous. The germline gives CDR1 SGHAT, CDR2 FQNNGV. V lost 1 base and J lost 8, with 6 bases in between. CDR3 length: 13 amino acids. The variable domain in full, completed from reference TRBV11-2 and TRBJ1-6, reads EAGVAQSPRYKIIEKRQSVAFWCNPISGHATLYWYQQILGQGPKLLIQFQNNGVVDDSQLPKDRFSAERLKGVDSTLKIQPAKLEDSAVYLCASSLARDSPLHFGNGTRLTVT.